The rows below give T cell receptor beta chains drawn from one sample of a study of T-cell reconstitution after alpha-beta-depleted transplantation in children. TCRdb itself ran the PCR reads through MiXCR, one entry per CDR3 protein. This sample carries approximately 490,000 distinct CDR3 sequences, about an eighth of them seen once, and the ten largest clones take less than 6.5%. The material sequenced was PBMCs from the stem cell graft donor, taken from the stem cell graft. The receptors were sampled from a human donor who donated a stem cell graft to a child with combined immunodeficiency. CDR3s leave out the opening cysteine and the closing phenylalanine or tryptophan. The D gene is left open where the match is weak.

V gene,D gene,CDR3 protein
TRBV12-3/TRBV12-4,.,ASSPRTGRVYEQY
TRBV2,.,ASSDSFVTDTQY
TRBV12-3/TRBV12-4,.,ASSFSGDLAKNIQY
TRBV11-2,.,ASSLGRGPSSYEQY
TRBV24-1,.,ATSVSDYNEQF
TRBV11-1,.,ASSLSQRNYEQY
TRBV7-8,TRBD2,ASSRRRAGGREQF
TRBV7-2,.,ASSLVAATDTQY
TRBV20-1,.,SARDLGAEAF
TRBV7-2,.,ASSLGAANMQY
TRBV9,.,ASSGGGPLDYEQY
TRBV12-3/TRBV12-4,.,ASSPRRVQF
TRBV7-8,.,ASSLVYREYNEQF
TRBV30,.,AWSRIQNTEAF
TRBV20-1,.,SAAKGAETQY
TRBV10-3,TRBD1,AISSRDSYNEQF
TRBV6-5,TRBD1,ASSLPGQGNEQF
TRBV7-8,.,ASSLRRGQSDEQF
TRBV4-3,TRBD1,ASSQSWGQGGGYT
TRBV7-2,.,ASSLANLGGREQY
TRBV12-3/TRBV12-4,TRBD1,ASSQGQYRGEKLF
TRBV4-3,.,ASSQDVGTTYNEQF
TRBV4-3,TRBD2,ASSQLAGGRGGEQY
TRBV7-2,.,ASSSHGGELF
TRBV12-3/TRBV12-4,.,ASSRFQGTDTQY
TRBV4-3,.,ASSQGSLLNYGYT
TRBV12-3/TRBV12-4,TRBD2,ASNSWEGLNTGELF
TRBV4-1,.,ASSLRDVSYEQY
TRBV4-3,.,ASSQDGGGGRSPLH
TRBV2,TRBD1,ASSGLDRGTYEQY
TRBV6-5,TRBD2,ASSYSLRLLAGMETQY
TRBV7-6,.,ASSSGHGTNEKLF
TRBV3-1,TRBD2,ASSQDPMTSDFYNEQF
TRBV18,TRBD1,ASSLTGGRQPQH
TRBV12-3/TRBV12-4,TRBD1,ASSPGQGASTGELF
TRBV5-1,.,ASSTEGHSTDTQY
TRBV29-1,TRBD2,SVEAPLAGVYNEQF
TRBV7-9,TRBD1,ASSWGQLYNEQF
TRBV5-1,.,ASSPRWGALDTEAF
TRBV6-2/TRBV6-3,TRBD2,ASSYNLLAGNQETQY
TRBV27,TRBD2,ASGPGLAGQETQY
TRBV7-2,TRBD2,ASSARTRSYEQY
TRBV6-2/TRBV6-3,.,ASSNGGNEQF
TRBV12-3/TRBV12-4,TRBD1,ASSLGGQGSSYEQY
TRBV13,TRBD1,ASSLGQGGRRTEAF
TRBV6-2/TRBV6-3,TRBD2,ASSFRLAGGPLDTQY
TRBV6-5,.,ASSNQHRQY
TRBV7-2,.,ASSLVWTQPPYEQY
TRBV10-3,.,AIGHPNNEQF
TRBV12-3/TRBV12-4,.,ASSLSLREGQPQH
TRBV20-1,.,SASASYGYT
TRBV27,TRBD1,ASSLDRGRANEQF